This TCR beta chain was identified during a study of shared clonotypes between healthy human individuals. There are 12 residues in the CDR3. Germline CDR1 is SGHRS and CDR2 is YFSETQ. The V and J ends lost 3 bases and 11 bases respectively, with 12 bases between them. Clones were sequenced by immunoSEQ multiplex PCR, and TCRdb holds only the in-frame ones, with some missing. The sample records some 1,100,000 clones, around 78% being singletons. The chain uses TRBV5-1 and TRBJ2-1; no clear D gene. What was sequenced was memory CD4+ T cells from PBMCs. As to subset: CD45RA-negative fraction. The TCR comes from a man between 18 and 35 years old in good health. Some clones in this sample may be carry-over from other donors' samples. CDR3 region: CASSSDPSKQFF. CDR3 in DNA: TGCGCCAGCAGCTCGGACCCCTCCAAGCAGTTCTTC.